A selection of T cell receptor beta chains follows, all from one sample in a study of patients and donors after allogeneic stem cell transplantation. TCRdb used MiXCR to reprocess the RT-PCR reads, holding one entry per CDR3 protein. The profile shows approximately 430,000 distinct CDR3 sequences, 16% of them singletons. The sequenced sample consisted of blood, either unsorted or a sorted T cell fraction (not recorded which). The receptors were sampled from a human donor who was either an allogeneic HSCT recipient or a stem cell or donor lymphocyte infusion donor (not recorded which). It is not recorded whose cells these are; they may come from a transplant donor. Each CDR3 is given with its conserved first and last residue. D genes are given only for firm matches. The listing skips clone size in some rows; elsewhere it reads once, few, many or a size class.

v_call	d_call	j_call	clone_size	cdr3_nt	cdr3_aa
TRBV5-1	-	TRBJ2-1	-	TGCGCCAGCAGCCCAGGCGCCCAGAGACCTAGCTCCTACAATGAGCAGTTCTTC	CASSPGAQRPSSYNEQFF
TRBV29-1	TRBD1	TRBJ1-2	few	TGCAGCGCCTCAGGGGGAGAGTATGGCTACACCTTC	CSASGGEYGYTF
TRBV20-1	TRBD1	TRBJ1-2	few	TGCAGTGCTAGGGGGACAGGGGGAATCTATGGCTACACCTTC	CSARGTGGIYGYTF
TRBV12-3/TRBV12-4	-	TRBJ2-5	-	TGTGCCAGCAGTTTAGTCTCGGGACACCCCCGTGGGGCCCAGTACTTC	CASSLVSGHPRGAQYF
TRBV12-3/TRBV12-4	TRBD1	TRBJ1-2	many	TGTGCCAGCGAAAGGGGACAGCCTGGTTATGGCTACACCTTC	CASERGQPGYGYTF
TRBV20-1	TRBD2	TRBJ2-7	-	TGCAGTGCTAGGCCGGGACTACCCTACGAGCAGTACTTC	CSARPGLPYEQYF
TRBV12-5	-	TRBJ2-3	-	TGTGCTAGTGGAATTCTTCTTCGGGGGCTAACAGATACGCAGTATTTT	CASGILLRGLTDTQYF
TRBV6-5	-	TRBJ1-1	-	TGTGCCAGCAGTTACTCGCCCCAGGGAATAGTCACTGAAGCTTTCTTT	CASSYSPQGIVTEAFF
TRBV12-3/TRBV12-4	-	TRBJ2-3	few	TGTGCCAGCAGTTTCATCCATGGGGCGGGAGATACGCAGTATTTT	CASSFIHGAGDTQYF
TRBV11-2	TRBD1	TRBJ1-5	few	TGTGCCAGCAGCTTAAAGACGGACAGGGGGCCATACAATCAGCCCCAGCATTTT	CASSLKTDRGPYNQPQHF
TRBV6-6	-	TRBJ2-7	many	TGTGCCAGCAGTTACATCCAGGGGCCCGAGCAGTACTTC	CASSYIQGPEQYF